The 21 T cell receptor beta chains reported below all come from one sample, sequenced in a study of technical replicates of blood from several donors. Assay: immunoSEQ multiplex PCR; the TCRdb copy retains only in-frame clones and omits some. The table records 75,000 to 95,000 clones, roughly 94% of them present only once. Material: T cells isolated from PBMCs. These receptors came from a human donor in good health.

V and J are TRBV5-1 and TRBJ1-1, with D possibly matching TRBD1 (5 bases). Germline V CDR1 and CDR2: SGHRS, YFSETQ. Deletions cut 4 bases from V and 0 bases from J, with 19 bases between. This CDR3 is built from 17 residues. CDR3 in amino acids: CASSARSGGHMNTEAFF. The CDR3 nucleotides are TGCGCCAGCAGCGCGCGGTCCGGGGGTCACATGAACACTGAAGCTTTCTTT.

The chain employs TRBV7-2 and TRBJ2-5; D possibly corresponds to TRBD2 (5 bases). Trimming pared 8 bases from V and 2 bases from J, leaving 15 bases between. Germline CDR1 and CDR2: SGHTA and FQGNSA. CDR3 length: 14 amino acids. The CDR3 loop is CASRGASWQETQYF. The CDR3, as DNA: TGTGCCAGCCGGGGAGCTTCGTGGCAAGAGACCCAGTACTTC.

V and J are TRBV19 and TRBJ1-2, with TRBD1 identical over 11 bases. Germline assignment: CDR1 LNHDA and CDR2 SQIVND (reference sequence). After removal of 8 bases from V and 8 bases from J, the junction contained 16 bases not matched to a gene. The CDR3 has 16 amino acids. CDR3 region: CASGETGTGGGKGYTF. In DNA, the CDR3 is TGTGCCAGTGGAGAAACCGGGACAGGGGGAGGCAAAGGCTACACCTTC.

The genes are TRBV9 and TRBJ2-3; D gene uncertain. V was pared by 7 bases and J by 1 base, with 10 bases between. Germline CDR1 SGDLS, CDR2 YYNGEE. The CDR3 covers 13 residues. CDR3 in amino acids: CASSAPGTDTQYF. DNA of the CDR3: TGTGCCAGCTCCGCCCCGGGCACAGATACGCAGTATTTT.

CDR3 DNA: TGTGCCAGTAGAATCGGCCGGGACAGGGAAGGGGCCCAGCATTTT. Protein: CASRIGRDREGAQHF. J is TRBJ1-5 and V is TRBV19, with 9 bases matching TRBD1. Germline V lookup: CDR1 LNHDA, CDR2 SQIVND (reference sequence). V gave up 6 bases and J gave up 11 bases; unmatched junction bases: 14. The CDR3 has 15 amino acids. Variable domain in full (rest from reference TRBV19 and TRBJ1-5): DGGITQSPKYLFRKEGQNVTLSCEQNLNHDAMYWYRQDPGQGLRLIYYSQIVNDFQKGDIAEGYSVSREKKESFPLTVTSAQKNPTAFYLCASRIGRDREGAQHFGDGTRLSIL.

V usage is TRBV30 and J usage is TRBJ2-1, with D possibly TRBD1 on 6 matching bases. CDR1 GTSNPN and CDR2 SVGIG come from the germline V gene (reference sequence). This CDR3 region has 14 residues. The V and J ends lost 2 bases and 8 bases respectively, with 16 bases between them. The CDR3 coding sequence is TGTGCCTGGAGTACGACAGGCGGGTGGGATGAGCAGTTCTTC. It is translated as CAWSTTGGWDEQFF.

The chain uses TRBV6-5 and TRBJ1-1; TRBD1 agrees at 9 bases. Germline CDR1 is MNHEY and CDR2 is SVGAGI. The length of the CDR3 is 15 residues. Trimming cost V 0 bases and J 10 bases; bases outside gene matches: 9. The CDR3 sequence is CASSYSNGQGKVAFF. DNA of the CDR3: TGTGCCAGCAGTTACTCGAATGGACAGGGGAAGGTAGCTTTCTTT.

This rearrangement joins TRBV7-9 to TRBJ1-1; 9 bases map to TRBD1. CDR3 length: 15 amino acids. Germline values: CDR1 SEHNR, CDR2 FQNEAQ (reference sequence). J lost 7 bases, V lost 2 bases, and 8 bases had no gene match. Written as DNA, the CDR3 is TGTGCCAGCAGCTTATCAGGGACAGGGTTCGATGAAGCTTTCTTT. Protein: CASSLSGTGFDEAFF.

This sequence joins TRBV18 and TRBJ1-2; weak D call: TRBD1 (5 bases). The CDR3 spans 13 residues. Germline V CDR1 and CDR2: KGHSH, LQKENI. Deletions cut 5 bases from V and 8 bases from J, with 15 bases between. The CDR3 coding sequence is TGTGCCAGCTCAGGGGATCAAGCAGGGGGCTACACCTTC. Protein: CASSGDQAGGYTF. Drawing the rest from reference TRBV18 and TRBJ1-2, the complete variable domain is NAGVMQNPRHLVRRRGQEARLRCSPMKGHSHVYWYRQLPEEGLKFMVYLQKENIIDESGMPKERFSAEFPKEGPSILRIQQVVRGDSAAYFCASSGDQAGGYTFGSGTRLTVV.

The table lists this clone with a count of one. This chain uses TRBV10-1 with TRBJ2-5, with 9 positions matching TRBD1. V was pared by 4 bases and J by 0 bases, with 6 bases of the junction left unmatched. CDR1 and CDR2 from the germline V gene are WNHNN and SYGVQD (reference sequence). CDR3 length equals 16 residues. CDR3 bases: TGCGCCAGCAGTGTCTCCGGGACAGGGAACCAAGAGACCCAGTACTTC. Residues: CASSVSGTGNQETQYF.

This clone has just a few counts. The rearrangement links TRBV7-8 to TRBJ1-2; the match to TRBD1 covers 9 bases. The CDR3 spans 14 residues. In germline, CDR1 is SGHVS, CDR2 FQNEAQ. The J segment lost 8 bases and the V segment lost 1 base, leaving 5 bases of the junction unmatched. Written as DNA, the CDR3 is TGTGCCAGCAGCTTAGGAACAGGGGGCATAGGCTACACCTTC. Translating gives CASSLGTGGIGYTF. The full variable domain, rest sourced from reference TRBV7-8 and TRBJ1-2, is GAGVSQSPRYKVAKRGQDVALRCDPISGHVSLFWYQQALGQGPEFLTYFQNEAQLDKSGLPSDRFFAERPEGSVSTLKIQRTQQEDSAVYLCASSLGTGGIGYTFGSGTRLTVV.

The chain has TRBV10-3 and TRBJ1-6; no reliable D call. The CDR3 covers 15 residues. The germline V and J ends were trimmed by 3 bases and 10 bases, with 16 bases remaining between them. Germline CDR1 ENHRY, CDR2 SYGVKD. CDR3 amino acids: CAISDPTVNDSPLHF. The CDR3 nucleotides read TGTGCCATCAGTGATCCGACTGTAAACGACTCACCCCTCCACTTT.

The chain uses TRBV5-1 and TRBJ2-3; tentative D call: TRBD2 (7 bases). Germline CDR1 is SGHRS and CDR2 is YFSETQ. V lost 3 bases and J 2 bases, leaving 10 bases between the germline ends. The CDR3 length is 14 residues. The CDR3 protein is CASSSGGPTDTQYF. In DNA, the CDR3 is TGCGCCAGCAGCTCCGGGGGGCCCACAGATACGCAGTATTTT. Using reference TRBV5-1 and TRBJ2-3 for the parts outside the CDR3, the full variable domain is KAGVTQTPRYLIKTRGQQVTLSCSPISGHRSVSWYQQTPGQGLQFLFEYFSETQRNKGNFPGRFSGRQFSNSRSEMNVSTLELGDSALYLCASSSGGPTDTQYFGPGTRLTVL.

V and J are TRBV4-2 and TRBJ1-5; 7 nucleotides match TRBD1. Germline V gene data show CDR1 as LGHNA and CDR2 as YNFKEQ. This CDR3 spans 16 amino acids. After removal of 4 bases from V and 6 bases from J, the junction contained 12 bases not matched to a gene. The CDR3 is CASSPGGGQEGQPQHF. The CDR3 DNA sequence: TGTGCCAGCAGCCCCGGGGGAGGACAGGAGGGTCAGCCCCAGCATTTT.

The chain recombines TRBV6-5 with TRBJ1-6; D unresolved. Trimming left V 0 bases short and J 6 bases short, with 9 bases between. The CDR3 consists of 15 residues. Germline CDR1 MNHEY, CDR2 SVGAGI. The CDR3 region is CASSYSTITNSPLHF. CDR3 in DNA: TGTGCCAGCAGTTACTCAACAATCACTAATTCACCCCTCCACTTT.

V usage is TRBV29-1 and J usage is TRBJ1-5; tentatively, D is TRBD1 (5 bases). The CDR3 extends over 13 amino acids. CDR1 SQVTM and CDR2 ANQGSEA come from the germline V gene. The V and J ends lost 6 bases and 3 bases respectively, with 12 bases between them. The CDR3 DNA is TGCAGCGTGCAGGGCTTTGACAATCAGCCCCAGCATTTT. Translation gives CSVQGFDNQPQHF.

The chain links TRBV6-5 to TRBJ2-7, with TRBD2 matching over 11 bases. CDR1 and CDR2 from the germline V gene are MNHEY and SVGAGI. The CDR3 runs to 15 residues. Trimming cost V 6 bases and J 3 bases; bases outside gene matches: 7. The CDR3 reads CASRKGTSGFYEQYF. CDR3 DNA: TGTGCCAGCAGGAAGGGGACTAGCGGCTTCTACGAGCAGTACTTC.

The rearrangement uses TRBV6-6 and TRBJ2-2; unclear D gene. Trimming left V 5 bases short and J 7 bases short, with 5 bases between. Germline V gene lookup returns CDR1 MNHNY and CDR2 SVGAGI (reference sequence). This CDR3 region has 11 residues. CDR3 bases: TGTGCCAGCAGTCGAGACGGGGAGCTGTTTTTT. Protein product: CASSRDGELFF.

V and J are TRBV6-1 and TRBJ1-2; D may be TRBD1 (6 bases). The CDR3 totals 13 residues. Germline V gene sequence: CDR1 MNHNS, CDR2 SASEGT. V was cut by 4 bases and J by 8 bases, with 14 bases left in between. Written as DNA, the CDR3 is TGTGCCAGCAGTGCCACTACAGGGACGGGCTACACCTTC. This sequence encodes CASSATTGTGYTF.

The chain links TRBV7-2 to TRBJ1-5; D ambiguous. The CDR3 spans 15 residues. Germline V gene sequence: CDR1 SGHTA, CDR2 FQGNSA. The V end was cut by 1 base, the J end by 5 bases, with 12 bases between. For the CDR3, the DNA is TGTGCCAGCAGCTTAGTGGCCCGCATCGATCAGCCCCAGCATTTT. Protein: CASSLVARIDQPQHF. The entire variable domain, with the rest obtained from reference TRBV7-2 and TRBJ1-5, is as follows: GAGVSQSPSNKVTEKGKDVELRCDPISGHTALYWYRQSLGQGLEFLIYFQGNSAPDKSGLPSDRFSAERTGGSVSTLTIQRTQQEDSAVYLCASSLVARIDQPQHFGDGTRLSIL.

The chain joins TRBV28 to TRBJ1-2; no firm D call. CDR1 is MDHEN, CDR2 SYDVKM, per germline. The CDR3 is 12 amino acids. The V end was cut by 5 bases, the J end by 4 bases, with 8 bases between. CDR3: CASSRESYGYTF. The CDR3, as DNA: TGTGCCAGCAGTAGGGAGAGCTATGGCTACACCTTC.